This T cell receptor beta chain was captured in a study of blood T cell repertoires in COVID-19. Looked up from germline, CDR1 is LNHDA and CDR2 is SQIVND (reference sequence). The CDR3 is made up of 14 amino acids. The V and J ends lost 5 bases and 3 bases respectively, with 10 bases between them. Data came from immunoSEQ multiplex PCR; TCRdb stores just in-frame clones and leaves some out. The table has around 31,000 clones, roughly nine tenths seen once. V and J are TRBV19 and TRBJ1-4; D is unresolved. The TCR originated in an elderly man with acute or convalescent COVID-19. Sequencing was done on a sample of peripheral blood. CDR3: CASSYRVSNEKLFF. CDR3 sequence (DNA): TGTGCCAGTAGTTACCGGGTCTCTAATGAAAAACTGTTTTTT.